The 27 T cell receptor beta chains below come from one sample, sequenced in a study of shared clonotypes between healthy human individuals. Positive CCR7 selection of CD45RO-negative cells yielded the naive CD8 cells, and terminally differentiated effector memory CD45RA+ cells were excluded. TCRdb keeps only in-frame clones here, not all; method: immunoSEQ multiplex PCR. The repertoire has 550,000 to 750,000 clones, 95% of them found once; the top ten carry 0.11%. The source material was naive CD8+ T cells sorted from blood. Source of these receptors: a woman in her twenties or thirties in good health.

This chain links TRBV15 with TRBJ2-7; D call uncertain. CDR1 is LNHNV and CDR2 is YYDKDF in the germline V gene (reference sequence). V was trimmed by 0 bases and J by 2 bases, leaving 11 bases between them. This CDR3 has 15 residues. The CDR3 DNA reads as TGTGCCACCAGCAGAGATCGTCGATCGACCTACGAGCAGTACTTC. Residues: CATSRDRRSTYEQYF. The whole variable domain, remainder taken from reference TRBV15 and TRBJ2-7, is DAMVIQNPRYQVTQFGKPVTLSCSQTLNHNVMYWYQQKSSQAPKLLFHYYDKDFNNEADTPDNFQSRRPNTSFCFLDIRSPGLGDTAMYLCATSRDRRSTYEQYFGPGTRLTVT.

The chain employs TRBV30 and TRBJ2-5; D may be TRBD2 (5 bases). The DNA end is a closer match to TRBJ2-7, so the J assignment may be wrong. The CDR3 is 14 residues long. Germline V lookup: CDR1 GTSNPN, CDR2 SVGIG (reference sequence). CDR3 nucleotide sequence: TGTGCCTGGAGTAATTTTGAGGGAGTCTACGAGCAGTACTTC. Its protein is CAWSNFEGVYEQYF.

The chain joins TRBV28 to TRBJ2-7; D possibly corresponds to TRBD1 (5 bases). V was shortened by 3 bases and J by 2 bases, with 14 bases between the two germline ends. This CDR3 spans 15 amino acids. Germline-derived CDR1 and CDR2 are MDHEN and SYDVKM. The CDR3, as DNA: TGTGCCAGCAGTTTTTCGCGGACATTAACCTACGAGCAGTACTTC. It is translated as CASSFSRTLTYEQYF. Together with reference TRBV28 and TRBJ2-7, the CDR3 gives the full variable domain: DVKVTQSSRYLVKRTGEKVFLECVQDMDHENMFWYRQDPGLGLRLIYFSYDVKMKEKGDIPEGYSVSREKKERFSLILESASTNQTSMYLCASSFSRTLTYEQYFGPGTRLTVT.

The chain's CDR3 is CASSAALGSSYEQYF. For the CDR3, the DNA is TGTGCCAGTAGTGCTGCCTTGGGGAGTTCCTACGAGCAGTACTTC. The V gene is TRBV19, the J gene TRBJ2-7; tentatively, D is TRBD2 (5 bases). The V gene's germline CDR1 is LNHDA and CDR2 SQIVND (reference sequence). With 5 bases removed from V and 1 base from J, the gap between germline ends came to 15 bases. The CDR3 is made up of 15 amino acids.

The gene calls are TRBV4-1 and TRBJ2-5; 9 nucleotides agree with TRBD2. The length of the CDR3 is 17 residues. Germline V lookup: CDR1 MGHRA, CDR2 YSYEKL. V trimming: 1 base; J trimming: 1 base; junction bases outside the gene matches: 7. This CDR3 is CASSQVFGLASQETQYF. Written as DNA, the CDR3 is TGCGCCAGCAGCCAAGTATTCGGACTAGCGTCCCAAGAGACCCAGTACTTC.

V gene TRBV6-5 combines with J gene TRBJ2-5; 11 nucleotides line up with TRBD2. The CDR3 is 15 residues long. Per germline, CDR1 MNHEY and CDR2 SVGAGI. V shed 0 bases, J shed 5 bases, and the junction held 2 bases outside the gene matches. The CDR3 loop reads CASSYSASGRETQYF. The CDR3 DNA sequence: TGTGCCAGCAGTTACTCGGCTAGCGGGAGGGAGACCCAGTACTTC.

This chain links TRBV6-5 with TRBJ1-1; 9 positions match TRBD1. V was pared by 6 bases and J by 6 bases, with 8 bases of the junction left unmatched. This CDR3 contains 14 residues. Germline assignment: CDR1 MNHEY and CDR2 SVGAGI. This CDR3 reads CASRVQGASSEAFF. In DNA, the CDR3 is TGTGCCAGCAGGGTACAGGGGGCGTCCTCTGAAGCTTTCTTT.

This sequence joins TRBV28 and TRBJ2-7; a possible D gene is TRBD2 (6 bases). Between the trimmed V and J ends, which lost 4 bases and 4 bases, there was a span of 17 bases. This CDR3 has 15 amino acids. The germline V gene encodes CDR1 MDHEN and CDR2 SYDVKM. The DNA for the CDR3 is TGTGCCAGCAGTTATCCGCGCGGGAAGAATTACGAGCAGTACTTC. Its translation is CASSYPRGKNYEQYF.

The J gene is TRBJ2-7, the V gene TRBV5-6; D is unresolved. This CDR3 region has 13 residues. Deletions cut 0 bases from V and 3 bases from J, with 7 bases between. CDR1 is SGHDT, CDR2 YYEEEE, per germline. CDR3 residues: CASSLDGYYEQYF. The CDR3 DNA reads TGTGCCAGCAGCTTGGACGGGTACTACGAGCAGTACTTC.

The rearrangement links TRBV9 to TRBJ2-1; D is undetermined. V lost 0 bases to trimming and J lost 6 bases, with 4 bases between them. This CDR3 contains 12 residues. Germline CDR1 SGDLS, CDR2 YYNGEE. CDR3 in amino acids: CASSVGSNEQFF. CDR3 coding DNA: TGTGCCAGCAGCGTAGGTTCCAATGAGCAGTTCTTC.

V gene TRBV9 combines with J gene TRBJ2-7; TRBD2 agrees at 11 bases. V lost 4 bases and J lost 4; bases outside the gene matches: 4. Germline V gene lookup returns CDR1 SGDLS and CDR2 YYNGEE. There are 14 residues in the CDR3. Here the CDR3 reads CASSQTSGTYEQYF. The CDR3 DNA is TGTGCCAGCAGCCAGACTAGCGGGACGTACGAGCAGTACTTC.

The CDR3: CASSTARDYEQYF. CDR3 bases: TGTGCCAGCAGCACCGCCCGGGACTACGAGCAGTACTTC. The genes are TRBV11-2 and TRBJ2-7; maybe TRBD2 (5 bases). From germline, CDR1 is SGHAT and CDR2 FQNNGV. CDR3 length: 13 residues. V was trimmed by 5 bases and J by 3 bases, leaving 11 bases between them.

The chain links TRBV9 to TRBJ1-4; 7 bases align to TRBD1. Germline CDR1 is SGDLS and CDR2 is YYNGEE. The CDR3 extends over 15 amino acids. The V gene end was trimmed by 2 bases and the J gene end by 5 bases; junction bases not matched to a gene: 6. The CDR3 is CASSVGTASNEKLFF. The CDR3 bases are TGTGCCAGCAGCGTTGGGACAGCCTCGAATGAAAAACTGTTTTTT.

The rearrangement uses TRBV9 and TRBJ2-3; TRBD2 matches 11 bases. Germline CDR1 reads SGDLS; CDR2 reads YYNGEE. J gave up 4 bases and V 2 bases, and 9 bases lay outside the gene matches. This CDR3 is 17 amino acids long. This CDR3 is CASSVFTSGSAADTQYF. CDR3 coding DNA: TGTGCCAGCAGCGTTTTTACTAGCGGGAGTGCTGCAGATACGCAGTATTTT.

This chain connects TRBV25-1 to TRBJ2-3, with unresolved D. Trimming took off 4 bases at V and 4 bases at J, with 9 bases between the two ends. Germline-derived CDR1 and CDR2 are MGHDK and SYGVNS. The CDR3 extends over 13 amino acids. This chain's CDR3 is CASSVGSADTQYF. The CDR3 DNA reads as TGTGCCAGCAGTGTGGGGTCCGCAGATACGCAGTATTTT.

The rearrangement links TRBV5-1 to TRBJ2-7; D possibly corresponds to TRBD1 (6 bases). In germline, CDR1 is SGHRS, CDR2 YFSETQ. Trimming left V 2 bases short and J 5 bases short, with 14 bases between. This CDR3 has 14 residues. This chain's CDR3 is CASSLEGGTDEQYF. The CDR3, as DNA: TGCGCCAGCAGCTTAGAAGGGGGAACCGACGAGCAGTACTTC.

The chain uses TRBV7-8 and TRBJ1-1, with TRBD1 identical over 7 bases. This CDR3 is built from 15 residues. Unmatched junction bases numbered 10, after V lost 5 bases and J lost 4 bases. CDR1 SGHVS and CDR2 FQNEAQ come from the germline V gene. CDR3 sequence reads: CASSAHRGRATEAFF. The CDR3 DNA is TGTGCCAGCAGCGCCCACAGGGGACGGGCCACTGAAGCTTTCTTT.

V gene TRBV6-6 combines with J gene TRBJ1-2; D might be TRBD1 (5 bases). CDR3 length: 14 residues. Germline values: CDR1 MNHNY, CDR2 SVGAGI (reference sequence). V was clipped by 5 bases and J by 8 bases, with 18 bases between them. CDR3 residues: CASSETTRAFGYTF. As DNA, the CDR3 is TGTGCCAGCAGTGAGACGACCAGGGCCTTCGGCTACACCTTC.

V usage is TRBV5-6 and J usage is TRBJ2-7, with 7 bases identical to TRBD2. The CDR3 consists of 14 residues. V lost 1 base, J lost 2 bases, and 3 bases stayed unmatched. Looked up from germline, CDR1 is SGHDT and CDR2 is YYEEEE. The CDR3 sequence: CASSLYGTTYEQYF. DNA of the CDR3: TGTGCCAGCAGCTTGTATGGGACTACCTACGAGCAGTACTTC.

The chain has TRBV10-1 and TRBJ2-3; D ambiguous. Trimming removed 4 bases at V and 9 bases at J, with 8 bases between. CDR1 and CDR2 (germline): WNHNN, SYGVQD (reference sequence). The CDR3 runs 11 residues. As DNA, the CDR3 is TGCGCCAGCAGTGGTTCCGGAACGCAGTATTTT. It is translated as CASSGSGTQYF.

The chain carries TRBV4-1 and TRBJ2-5, with D tentatively TRBD2 (6 bases). V was clipped by 1 base and J by 0 bases, with 12 bases between them. The CDR3 sequence is 16 residues long. The germline gives CDR1 MGHRA, CDR2 YSYEKL. The DNA of the CDR3 is TGCGCCAGCAGCCAAGCTTGGATAGCGGACCAAGAGACCCAGTACTTC. Translation: CASSQAWIADQETQYF.

J is TRBJ2-3 and V is TRBV6-5, with 8 bases matching TRBD1. Germline V gene sequence: CDR1 MNHEY, CDR2 SVGAGI. The CDR3 length is 14 residues. Trimming at V came to 5 bases and at J to 6 bases, leaving 7 bases not matched to a gene. CDR3 nucleotide sequence: TGTGCCAGCAGTCCACAGGGGGTTTGGGATACGCAGTATTTT. Its translation is CASSPQGVWDTQYF.

The V call is TRBV28, the J call TRBJ1-1; perhaps TRBD1 as D (5 bases). The CDR3 spans 13 residues. Germline assignment: CDR1 MDHEN and CDR2 SYDVKM. V gave up 6 bases and J gave up 6 bases, with 14 bases separating them. CDR3 loop: CASSLGEGAEAFF. The CDR3 DNA reads as TGTGCCAGCAGCCTAGGGGAAGGGGCTGAAGCTTTCTTT.

This chain joins TRBV6-5 and TRBJ1-2; 8 bases match TRBD1. The CDR3 consists of 14 residues. Germline CDR1 is MNHEY and CDR2 is SVGAGI. V was pared by 5 bases and J by 4 bases, with 6 bases of the junction left unmatched. DNA for the CDR3: TGTGCCAGCAGTCCATGGACAGGGACCTATGGCTACACCTTC. This sequence encodes CASSPWTGTYGYTF.

The sample holds one count of this clone. V gene TRBV6-4 combines with J gene TRBJ2-2, with a weak D call TRBD1 (6 bases). Germline V gives CDR1 MRHNA, CDR2 SNTAGT. The CDR3 sequence is 16 residues long. The germline V and J ends were trimmed by 4 bases and 2 bases, with 14 bases remaining between them. DNA for the CDR3: TGTGCCAGCAGTGTGGGTCAGGGGCGTAACACCGGGGAGCTGTTTTTT. This codes for CASSVGQGRNTGELFF.

The V and J genes are TRBV9 and TRBJ2-5, with D perhaps matching TRBD2 (7 bases). TRBJ2-7 explains the end of the DNA better; the J call may be wrong. The germline V gene encodes CDR1 SGDLS and CDR2 YYNGEE. This CDR3 contains 14 residues. CDR3 region: CASSPRGGGYEQYF. The DNA of the CDR3 is TGTGCCAGCAGCCCCCGGGGAGGGGGCTACGAGCAGTACTTC.

The rearrangement links TRBV4-1 to TRBJ2-7; 10 bases match TRBD2. Germline V gene sequence: CDR1 MGHRA, CDR2 YSYEKL. The CDR3 has 17 amino acids. V dropped 5 bases and J dropped 5; count of bases not matched to a gene: 15. The DNA of the CDR3 is TGCGCCAGCAGCTCCCCCCCCTTAGCGGGAGGCCCACACGAGCAGTACTTC. Protein: CASSSPPLAGGPHEQYF.